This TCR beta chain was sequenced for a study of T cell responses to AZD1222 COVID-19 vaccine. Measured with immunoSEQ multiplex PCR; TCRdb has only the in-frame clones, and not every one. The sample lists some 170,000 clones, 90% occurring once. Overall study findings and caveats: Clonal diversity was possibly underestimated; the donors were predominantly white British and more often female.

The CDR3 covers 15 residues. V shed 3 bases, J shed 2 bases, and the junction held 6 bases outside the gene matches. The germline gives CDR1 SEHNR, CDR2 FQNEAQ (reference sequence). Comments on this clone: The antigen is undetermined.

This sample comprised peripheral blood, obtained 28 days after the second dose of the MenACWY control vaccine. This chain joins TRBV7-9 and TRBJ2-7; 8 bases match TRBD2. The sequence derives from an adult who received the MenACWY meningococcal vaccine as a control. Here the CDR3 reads CASSFGGRIPYEQYF. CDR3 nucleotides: TGTGCCAGCAGCTTCGGCGGGAGGATTCCCTACGAGCAGTACTTC.